Below, one T cell receptor (beta chain) is given with its context. This sample stems from a study of OX40 agonist ivuxolimab in advanced cancers. Study background: The dose-escalation group included hepatocellular carcinoma, melanoma, renal cell carcinoma and head and neck cancer.

Produced via immunoSEQ multiplex PCR; TCRdb's table is partial and in-frame only. The repertoire consists of fewer than 40,000 clones, with around 80% occurring once and the leading ten covering under 15%. V lost 4 bases and J 7 bases, leaving 14 bases between the germline ends. This CDR3 region has 14 residues. CDR1 and CDR2 from the germline V gene are MNHNY and SVGAGI (reference sequence). The chain recombines TRBV6-6 with TRBJ2-1; possible D gene TRBD2, 7 bases. The source of this sequence is an adult with an advanced solid tumor such as melanoma, head and neck, liver or kidney cancer. Sample: CD4+ or CD8+ T cells sorted from blood, taken in a trial of the OX40 agonist ivuxolimab. CDR3 sequence: CASSSPEGGNEQFF. The CDR3 DNA sequence: TGTGCCAGCAGTTCTCCCGAGGGGGGGAATGAGCAGTTCTTC.